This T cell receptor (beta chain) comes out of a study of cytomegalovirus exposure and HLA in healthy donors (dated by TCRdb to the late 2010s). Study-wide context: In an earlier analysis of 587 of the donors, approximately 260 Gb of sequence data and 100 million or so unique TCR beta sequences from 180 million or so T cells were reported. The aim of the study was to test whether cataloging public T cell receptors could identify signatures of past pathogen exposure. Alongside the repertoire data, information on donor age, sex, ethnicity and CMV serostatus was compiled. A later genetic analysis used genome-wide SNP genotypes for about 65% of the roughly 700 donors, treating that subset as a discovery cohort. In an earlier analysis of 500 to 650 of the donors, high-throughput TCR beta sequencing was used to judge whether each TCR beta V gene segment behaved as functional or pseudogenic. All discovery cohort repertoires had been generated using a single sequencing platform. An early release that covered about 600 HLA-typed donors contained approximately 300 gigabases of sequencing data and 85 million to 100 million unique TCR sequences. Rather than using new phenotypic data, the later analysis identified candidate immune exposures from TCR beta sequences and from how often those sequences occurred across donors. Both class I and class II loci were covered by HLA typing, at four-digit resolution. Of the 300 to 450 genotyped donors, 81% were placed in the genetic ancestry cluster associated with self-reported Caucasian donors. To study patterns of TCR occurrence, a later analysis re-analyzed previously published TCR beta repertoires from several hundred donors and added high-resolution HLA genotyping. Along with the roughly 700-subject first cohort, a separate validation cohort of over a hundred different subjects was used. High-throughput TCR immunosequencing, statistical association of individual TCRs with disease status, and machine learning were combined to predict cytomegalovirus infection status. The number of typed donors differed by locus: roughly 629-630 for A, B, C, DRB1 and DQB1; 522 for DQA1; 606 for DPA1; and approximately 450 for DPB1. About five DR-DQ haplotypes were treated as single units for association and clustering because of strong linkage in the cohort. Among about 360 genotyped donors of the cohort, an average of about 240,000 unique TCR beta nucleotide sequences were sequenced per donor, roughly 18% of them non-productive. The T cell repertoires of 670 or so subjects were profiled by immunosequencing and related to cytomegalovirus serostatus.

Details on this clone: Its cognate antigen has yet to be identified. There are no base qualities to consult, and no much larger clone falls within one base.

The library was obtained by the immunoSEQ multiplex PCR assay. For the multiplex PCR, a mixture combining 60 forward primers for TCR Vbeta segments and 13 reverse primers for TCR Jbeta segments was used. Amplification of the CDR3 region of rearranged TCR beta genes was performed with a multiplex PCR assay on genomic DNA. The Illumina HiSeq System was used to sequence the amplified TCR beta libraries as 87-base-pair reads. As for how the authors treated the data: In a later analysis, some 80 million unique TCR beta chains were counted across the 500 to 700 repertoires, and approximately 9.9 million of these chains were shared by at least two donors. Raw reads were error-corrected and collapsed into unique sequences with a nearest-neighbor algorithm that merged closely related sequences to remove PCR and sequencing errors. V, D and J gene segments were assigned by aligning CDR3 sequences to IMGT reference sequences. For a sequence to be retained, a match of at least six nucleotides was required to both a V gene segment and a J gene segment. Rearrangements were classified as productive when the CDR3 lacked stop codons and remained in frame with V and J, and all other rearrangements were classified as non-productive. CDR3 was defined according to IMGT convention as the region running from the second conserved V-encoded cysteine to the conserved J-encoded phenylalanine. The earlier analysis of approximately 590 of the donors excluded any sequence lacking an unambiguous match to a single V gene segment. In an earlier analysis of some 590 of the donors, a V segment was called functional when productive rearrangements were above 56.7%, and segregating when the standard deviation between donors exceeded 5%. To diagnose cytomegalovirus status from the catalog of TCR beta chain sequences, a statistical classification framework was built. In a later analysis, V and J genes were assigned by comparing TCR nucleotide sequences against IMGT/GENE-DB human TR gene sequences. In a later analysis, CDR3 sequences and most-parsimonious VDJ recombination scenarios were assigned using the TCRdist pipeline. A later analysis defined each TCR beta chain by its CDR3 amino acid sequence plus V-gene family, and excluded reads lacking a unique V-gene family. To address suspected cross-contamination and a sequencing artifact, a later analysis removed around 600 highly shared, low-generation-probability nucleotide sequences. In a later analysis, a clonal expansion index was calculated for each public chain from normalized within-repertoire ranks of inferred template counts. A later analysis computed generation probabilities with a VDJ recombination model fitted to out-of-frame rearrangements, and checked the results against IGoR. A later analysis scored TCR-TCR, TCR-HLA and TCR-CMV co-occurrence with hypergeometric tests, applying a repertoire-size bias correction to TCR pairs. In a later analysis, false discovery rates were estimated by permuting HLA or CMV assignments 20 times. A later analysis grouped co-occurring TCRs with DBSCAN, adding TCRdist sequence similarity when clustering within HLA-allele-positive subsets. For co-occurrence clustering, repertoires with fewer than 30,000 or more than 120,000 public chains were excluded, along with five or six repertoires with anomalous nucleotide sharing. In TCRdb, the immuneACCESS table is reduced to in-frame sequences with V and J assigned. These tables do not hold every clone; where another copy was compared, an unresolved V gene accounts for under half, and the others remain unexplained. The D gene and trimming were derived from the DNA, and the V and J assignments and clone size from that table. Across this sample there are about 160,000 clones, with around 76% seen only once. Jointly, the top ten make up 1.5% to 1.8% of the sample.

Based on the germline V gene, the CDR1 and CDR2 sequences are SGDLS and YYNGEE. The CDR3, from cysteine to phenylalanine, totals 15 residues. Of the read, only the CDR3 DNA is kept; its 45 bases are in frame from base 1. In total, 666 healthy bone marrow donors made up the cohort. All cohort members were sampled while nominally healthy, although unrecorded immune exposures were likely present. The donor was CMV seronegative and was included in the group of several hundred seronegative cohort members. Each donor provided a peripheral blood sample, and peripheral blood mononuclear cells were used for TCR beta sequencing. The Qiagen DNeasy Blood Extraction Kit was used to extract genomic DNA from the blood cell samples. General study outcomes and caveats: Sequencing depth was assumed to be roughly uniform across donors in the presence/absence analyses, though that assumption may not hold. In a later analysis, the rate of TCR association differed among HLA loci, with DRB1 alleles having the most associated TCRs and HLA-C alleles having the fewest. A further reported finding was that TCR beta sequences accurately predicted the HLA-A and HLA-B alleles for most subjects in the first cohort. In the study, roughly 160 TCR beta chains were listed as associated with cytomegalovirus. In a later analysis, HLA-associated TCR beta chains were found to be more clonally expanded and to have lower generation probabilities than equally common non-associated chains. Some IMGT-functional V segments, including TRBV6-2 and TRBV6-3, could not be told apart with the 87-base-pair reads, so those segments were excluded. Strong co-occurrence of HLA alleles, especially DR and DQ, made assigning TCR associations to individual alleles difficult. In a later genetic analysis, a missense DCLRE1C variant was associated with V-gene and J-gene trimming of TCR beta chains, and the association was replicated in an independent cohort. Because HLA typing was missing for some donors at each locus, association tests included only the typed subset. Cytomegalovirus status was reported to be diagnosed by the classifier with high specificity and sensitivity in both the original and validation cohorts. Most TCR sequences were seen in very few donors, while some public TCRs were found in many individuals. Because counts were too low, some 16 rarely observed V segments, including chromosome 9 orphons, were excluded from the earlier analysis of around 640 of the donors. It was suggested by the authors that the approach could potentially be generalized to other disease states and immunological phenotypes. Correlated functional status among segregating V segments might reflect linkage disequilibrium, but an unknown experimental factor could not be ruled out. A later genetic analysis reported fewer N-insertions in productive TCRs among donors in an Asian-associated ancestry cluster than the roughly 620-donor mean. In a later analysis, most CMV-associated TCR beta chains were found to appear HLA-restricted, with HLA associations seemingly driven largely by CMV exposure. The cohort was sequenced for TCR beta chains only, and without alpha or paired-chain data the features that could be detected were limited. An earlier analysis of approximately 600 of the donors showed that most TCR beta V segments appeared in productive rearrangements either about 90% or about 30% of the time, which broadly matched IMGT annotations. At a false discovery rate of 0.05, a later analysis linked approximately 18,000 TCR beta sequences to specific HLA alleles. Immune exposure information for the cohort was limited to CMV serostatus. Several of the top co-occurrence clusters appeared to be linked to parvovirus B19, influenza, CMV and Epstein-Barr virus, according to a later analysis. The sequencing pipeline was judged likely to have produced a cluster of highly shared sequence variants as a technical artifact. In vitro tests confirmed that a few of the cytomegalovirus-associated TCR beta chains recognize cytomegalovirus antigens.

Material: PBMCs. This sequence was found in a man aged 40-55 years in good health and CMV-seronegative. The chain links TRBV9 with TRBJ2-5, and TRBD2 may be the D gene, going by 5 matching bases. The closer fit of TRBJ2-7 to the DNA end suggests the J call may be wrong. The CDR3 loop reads CASSVGSGASYEQYF. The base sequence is TGTGCCAGCAGCGTAGGCAGCGGAGCCTCCTACGAGCAGTACTTC.